The TCR beta chain under discussion was sequenced for a study of sequential checkpoint blockade in melanoma. Study details: Arm A got nivolumab then ipilimumab; arm B the reverse, 1:1. After both sequences, patients received maintenance nivolumab.

Here immunoSEQ multiplex PCR was the method, and the copy in TCRdb shows in-frame clones only, minus some. The table has 25,000 to 30,000 clones, 77% seen once. Trimming pared 2 bases from V and 3 bases from J, leaving 18 bases between. Germline CDR1 and CDR2: SGHNT and YYREEE (reference sequence). The CDR3 covers 16 residues. Stated treatment: randomized to nivolumab then ipilimumab (arm A) or the reverse (arm B). Patients had received no earlier DNA-damaging chemotherapy. From thawed PBMCs, live CD3+CD8+ cells negative for CD19 and CD56 were sorted. The starting material was CD8+ T cells sorted from blood (inferred from file names), obtained from a patient given nivolumab and ipilimumab in sequence. The chain carries TRBV5-4 and TRBJ2-7; D possibly corresponds to TRBD2 (6 bases). The receptor comes from a human donor with melanoma. The CDR3 nucleotides are TGTGCCAGCAGCTTAGTCCCGACTAGTTCCAACTACGAGCAGTACTTC. Residues: CASSLVPTSSNYEQYF.